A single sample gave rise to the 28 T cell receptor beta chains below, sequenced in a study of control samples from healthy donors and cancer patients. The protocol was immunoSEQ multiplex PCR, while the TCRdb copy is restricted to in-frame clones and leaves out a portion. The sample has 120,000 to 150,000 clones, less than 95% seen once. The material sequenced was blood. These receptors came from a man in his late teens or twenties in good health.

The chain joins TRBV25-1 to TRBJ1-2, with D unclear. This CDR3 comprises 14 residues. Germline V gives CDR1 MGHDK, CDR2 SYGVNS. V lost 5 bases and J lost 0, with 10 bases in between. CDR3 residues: CASSKVTTNYGYTF. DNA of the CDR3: TGTGCCAGCAGTAAAGTCACGACTAACTATGGCTACACCTTC.

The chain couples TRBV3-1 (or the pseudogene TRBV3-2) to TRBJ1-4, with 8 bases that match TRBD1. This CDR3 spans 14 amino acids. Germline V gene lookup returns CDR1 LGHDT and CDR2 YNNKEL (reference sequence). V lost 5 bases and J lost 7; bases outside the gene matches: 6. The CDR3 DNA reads TGTGCCAGCAGCAACAGGGGGAAGGTTGAAAAACTGTTTTTT. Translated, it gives CASSNRGKVEKLFF.

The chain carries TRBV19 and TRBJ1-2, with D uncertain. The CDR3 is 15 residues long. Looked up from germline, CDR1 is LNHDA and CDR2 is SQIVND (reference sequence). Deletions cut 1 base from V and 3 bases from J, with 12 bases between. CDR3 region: CASSIALGRDYGYTF. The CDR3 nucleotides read TGTGCCAGTAGTATAGCCCTAGGGCGGGACTATGGCTACACCTTC.

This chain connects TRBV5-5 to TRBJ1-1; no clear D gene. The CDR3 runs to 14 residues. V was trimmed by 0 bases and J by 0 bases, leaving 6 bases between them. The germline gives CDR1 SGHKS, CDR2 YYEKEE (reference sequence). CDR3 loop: CASSLGNVNTEAFF. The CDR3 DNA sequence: TGTGCCAGCAGCTTGGGTAACGTGAACACTGAAGCTTTCTTT.

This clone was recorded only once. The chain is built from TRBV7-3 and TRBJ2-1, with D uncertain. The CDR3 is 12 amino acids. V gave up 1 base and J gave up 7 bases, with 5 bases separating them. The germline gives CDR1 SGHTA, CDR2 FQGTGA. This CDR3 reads CASSLRGNEQFF. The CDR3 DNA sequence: TGTGCCAGCAGCTTAAGAGGAAATGAGCAGTTCTTC.

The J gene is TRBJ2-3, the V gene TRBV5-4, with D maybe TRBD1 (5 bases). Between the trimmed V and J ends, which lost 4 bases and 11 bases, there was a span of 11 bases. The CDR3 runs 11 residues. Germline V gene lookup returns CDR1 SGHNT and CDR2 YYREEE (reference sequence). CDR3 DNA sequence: TGTGCCAGCAGCCGTCAGGGCGAGCAGTATTTT. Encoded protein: CASSRQGEQYF.

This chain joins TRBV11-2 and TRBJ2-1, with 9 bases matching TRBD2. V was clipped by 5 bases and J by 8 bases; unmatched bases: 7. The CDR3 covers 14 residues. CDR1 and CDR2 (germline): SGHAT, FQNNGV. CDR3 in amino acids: CASSGGGGHYEQFF. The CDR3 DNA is TGTGCCAGCAGCGGCGGGGGGGGCCACTATGAGCAGTTCTTC.

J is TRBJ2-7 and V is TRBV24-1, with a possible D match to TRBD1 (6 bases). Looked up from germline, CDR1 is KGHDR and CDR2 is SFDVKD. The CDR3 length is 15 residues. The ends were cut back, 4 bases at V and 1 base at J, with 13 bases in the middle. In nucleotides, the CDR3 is TGTGCCACCAGTGACGCCCGGGACATTTCCTACGAGCAGTACTTC. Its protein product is CATSDARDISYEQYF.

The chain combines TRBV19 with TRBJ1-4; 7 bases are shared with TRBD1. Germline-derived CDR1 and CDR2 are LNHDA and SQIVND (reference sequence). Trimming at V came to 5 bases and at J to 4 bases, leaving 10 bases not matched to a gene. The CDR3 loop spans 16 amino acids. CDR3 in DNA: TGTGCCAGTAGTCGCCCGGGACAGCCCTTTAATGAAAAACTGTTTTTT. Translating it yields CASSRPGQPFNEKLFF.

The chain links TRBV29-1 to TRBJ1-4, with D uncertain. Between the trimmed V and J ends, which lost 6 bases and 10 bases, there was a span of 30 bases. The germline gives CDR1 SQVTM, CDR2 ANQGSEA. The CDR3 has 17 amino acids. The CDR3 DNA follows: TGCAGCGTCACGCGAGCGTCAACGAGGACGGGTTGGACAAAACTGTTTTTT. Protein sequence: CSVTRASTRTGWTKLFF.

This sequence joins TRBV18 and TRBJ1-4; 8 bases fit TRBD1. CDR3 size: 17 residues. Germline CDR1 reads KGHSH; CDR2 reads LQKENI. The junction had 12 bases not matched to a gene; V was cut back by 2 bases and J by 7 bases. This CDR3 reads CASSPSTPGTGAEKLFF. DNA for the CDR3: TGTGCCAGCTCACCATCTACTCCCGGGACAGGTGCTGAAAAACTGTTTTTT.

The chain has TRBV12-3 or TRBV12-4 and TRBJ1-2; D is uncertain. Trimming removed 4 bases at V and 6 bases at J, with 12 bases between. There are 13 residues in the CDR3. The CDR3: CASSSTTNHGYTF. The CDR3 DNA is TGTGCCAGCAGTTCAACGACAAACCATGGCTACACCTTC.

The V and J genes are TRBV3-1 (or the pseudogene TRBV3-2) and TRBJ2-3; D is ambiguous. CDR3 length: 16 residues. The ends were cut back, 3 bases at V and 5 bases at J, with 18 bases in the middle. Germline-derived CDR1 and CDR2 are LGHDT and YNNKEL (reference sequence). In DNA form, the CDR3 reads TGTGCCAGCAGCCACAATACTCGATTGGATGAAGATACGCAGTATTTT. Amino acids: CASSHNTRLDEDTQYF.

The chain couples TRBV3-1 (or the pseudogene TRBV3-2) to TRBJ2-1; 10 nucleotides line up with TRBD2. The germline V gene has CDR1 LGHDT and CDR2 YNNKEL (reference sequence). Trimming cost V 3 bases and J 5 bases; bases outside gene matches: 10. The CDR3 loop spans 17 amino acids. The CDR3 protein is CASSQTKQRGGHNEQFF. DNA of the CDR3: TGTGCCAGCAGCCAGACCAAGCAGCGGGGGGGCCACAATGAGCAGTTCTTC.

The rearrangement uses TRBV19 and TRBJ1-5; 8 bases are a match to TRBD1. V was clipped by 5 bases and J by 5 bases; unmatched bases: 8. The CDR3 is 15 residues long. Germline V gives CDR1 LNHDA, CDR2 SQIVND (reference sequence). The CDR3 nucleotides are TGTGCCAGTAGTCCCCAGACAGGGGCCCATCAGCCCCAGCATTTT. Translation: CASSPQTGAHQPQHF.

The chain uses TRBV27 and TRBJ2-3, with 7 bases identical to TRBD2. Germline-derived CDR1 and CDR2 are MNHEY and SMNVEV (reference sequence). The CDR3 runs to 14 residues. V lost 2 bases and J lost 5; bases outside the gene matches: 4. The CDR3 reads CASSLGAGEDTQYF. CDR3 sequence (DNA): TGTGCCAGCAGTTTAGGCGCGGGGGAAGATACGCAGTATTTT.

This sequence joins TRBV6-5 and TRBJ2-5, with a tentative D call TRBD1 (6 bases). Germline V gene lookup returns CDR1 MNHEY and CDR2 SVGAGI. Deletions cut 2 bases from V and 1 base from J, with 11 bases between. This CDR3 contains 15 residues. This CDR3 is CASSYGTNPQETQYF. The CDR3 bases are TGTGCCAGCAGTTACGGGACAAATCCCCAAGAGACCCAGTACTTC.

Written as DNA, the CDR3 is TGCGCCAGCAGCCAAGGGTTACAGGTTGGTGAAAAACTGTTTTTT. Translation: CASSQGLQVGEKLFF. This rearrangement joins TRBV4-1 to TRBJ1-4, with D possibly being TRBD1 (5 bases). The CDR3 is made up of 15 amino acids. Germline V gene sequence: CDR1 MGHRA, CDR2 YSYEKL. V was cut by 1 base and J by 7 bases, with 13 bases left in between.

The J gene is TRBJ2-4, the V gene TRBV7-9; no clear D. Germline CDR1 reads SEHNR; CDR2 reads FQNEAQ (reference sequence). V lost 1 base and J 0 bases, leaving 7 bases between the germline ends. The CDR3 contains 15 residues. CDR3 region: CASSLGGIAKNIQYF. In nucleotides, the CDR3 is TGTGCCAGCAGCTTAGGCGGAATAGCCAAAAACATTCAGTACTTC.

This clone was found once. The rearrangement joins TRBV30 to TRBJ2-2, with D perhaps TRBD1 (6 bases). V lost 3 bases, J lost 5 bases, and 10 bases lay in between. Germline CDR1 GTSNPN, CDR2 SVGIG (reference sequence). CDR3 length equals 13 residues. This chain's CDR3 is CAWRGAYTGELFF. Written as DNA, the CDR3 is TGTGCCTGGAGGGGGGCGTATACCGGGGAGCTGTTTTTT.

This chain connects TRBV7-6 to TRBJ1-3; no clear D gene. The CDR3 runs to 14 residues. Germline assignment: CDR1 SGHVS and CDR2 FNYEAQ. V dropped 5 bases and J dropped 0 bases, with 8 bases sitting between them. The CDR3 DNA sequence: TGTGCCAGCAGCCCCCAGGACTCTGGAAACACCATATATTTT. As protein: CASSPQDSGNTIYF.

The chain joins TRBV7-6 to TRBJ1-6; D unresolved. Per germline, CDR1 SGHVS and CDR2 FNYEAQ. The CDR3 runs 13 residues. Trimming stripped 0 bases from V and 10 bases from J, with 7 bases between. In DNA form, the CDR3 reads TGTGCCAGCAGCTTAGCAGGGAGCTCACCCCTCCACTTT. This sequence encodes CASSLAGSSPLHF.

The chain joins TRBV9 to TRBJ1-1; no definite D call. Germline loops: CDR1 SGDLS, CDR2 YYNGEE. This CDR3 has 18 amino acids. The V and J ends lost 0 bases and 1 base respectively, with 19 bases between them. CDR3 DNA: TGTGCCAGCAGCGTAGAGCCAACCCTACGGTGGGGGAACACTGAAGCTTTCTTT. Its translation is CASSVEPTLRWGNTEAFF.

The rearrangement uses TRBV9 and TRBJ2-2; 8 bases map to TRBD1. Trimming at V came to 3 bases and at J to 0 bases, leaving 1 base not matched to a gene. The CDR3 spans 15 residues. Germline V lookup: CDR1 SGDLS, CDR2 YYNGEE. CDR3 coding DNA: TGTGCCAGCAGCGGGACAGGGCCGAACACCGGGGAGCTGTTTTTT. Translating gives CASSGTGPNTGELFF.

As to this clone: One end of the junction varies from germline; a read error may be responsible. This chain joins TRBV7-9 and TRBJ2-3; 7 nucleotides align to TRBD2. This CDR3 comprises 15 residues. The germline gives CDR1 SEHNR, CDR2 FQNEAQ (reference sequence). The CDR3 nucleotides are TGTGCCAGCAGGTTAGAGTGGGACTACACAGATGCGCAGTATTTT. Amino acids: CASRLEWDYTDAQYF. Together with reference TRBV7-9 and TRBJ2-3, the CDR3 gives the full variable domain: DTGVSQNPRHKITKRGQNVTFRCDPISEHNRLYWYRQTLGQGPEFLTYFQNEAQLEKSRLLSDRFSAERPKGSFSTLEIQRTEQGDSAMYLCASRLEWDYTDAQYFGPGTRLTVL.

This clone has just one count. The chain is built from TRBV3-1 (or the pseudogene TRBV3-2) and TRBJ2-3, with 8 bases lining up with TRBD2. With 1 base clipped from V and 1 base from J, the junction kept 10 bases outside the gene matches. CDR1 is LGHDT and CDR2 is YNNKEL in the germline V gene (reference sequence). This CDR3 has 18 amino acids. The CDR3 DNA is TGTGCCAGCAGCCAAGCTGGACTAGCTGTAACAGGCACAGATACGCAGTATTTT. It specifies CASSQAGLAVTGTDTQYF.

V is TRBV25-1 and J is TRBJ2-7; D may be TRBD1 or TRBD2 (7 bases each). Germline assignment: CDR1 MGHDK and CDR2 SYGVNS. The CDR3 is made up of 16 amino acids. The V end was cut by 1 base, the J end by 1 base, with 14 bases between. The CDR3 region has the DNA TGTGCCAGCAGTGAATCAGGGGGGGGACCTTCCTACGAGCAGTACTTC. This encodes CASSESGGGPSYEQYF.

The CDR3 bases are TGTGCCAGCAGCCAAGGACAGGGGGGCTACACCTTC. Its translation: CASSQGQGGYTF. The J gene is TRBJ1-2, the V gene TRBV7-3; TRBD1 matches 9 bases. V gave up 5 bases and J gave up 8 bases; unmatched junction bases: 3. This CDR3 has 12 residues. In germline, CDR1 is SGHTA, CDR2 FQGTGA.